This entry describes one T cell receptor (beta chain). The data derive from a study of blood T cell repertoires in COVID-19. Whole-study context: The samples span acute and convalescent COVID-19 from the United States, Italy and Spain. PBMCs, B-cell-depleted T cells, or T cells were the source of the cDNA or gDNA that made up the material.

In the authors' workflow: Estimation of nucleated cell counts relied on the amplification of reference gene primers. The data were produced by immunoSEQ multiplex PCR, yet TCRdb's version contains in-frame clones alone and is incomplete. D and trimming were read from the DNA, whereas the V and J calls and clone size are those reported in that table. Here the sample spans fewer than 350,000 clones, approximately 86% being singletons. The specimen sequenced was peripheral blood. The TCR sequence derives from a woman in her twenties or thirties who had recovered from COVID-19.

The CDR3 sequence is CASSILGGLDEKLFF. In DNA, the CDR3 is TGTGCCAGTAGTATACTGGGGGGGTTGGATGAAAAACTGTTTTTT. This rearrangement joins TRBV19 to TRBJ1-4, with D maybe TRBD1 (5 bases). CDR3 length: 15 amino acids. The V gene lost 2 bases and the J gene lost 6 bases, with 13 bases spanning the gap. Germline V gene lookup returns CDR1 LNHDA and CDR2 SQIVND (reference sequence).